The present T cell receptor (beta chain) was sequenced within a study of a mutant IDH1 vaccine in newly diagnosed glioma. Overall study context: Patients got radiotherapy, temozolomide, or both beforehand, and most got both.

As to time point: week 47, end of study. Vaccine doses each comprised 300 ug of mutant IDH1 20-mer peptide, with topical imiquimod. The study gave patients eight vaccinations in weeks 1, 3, 5, 7, 11, 15, 19, 23. The study enrolled donors with new WHO grade 3 or 4 IDH1-mutant, ATRX-lost astrocytomas. The protocol was immunoSEQ multiplex PCR, while the TCRdb copy is restricted to in-frame clones and leaves out a portion. The top ten clones hold approximately 4.6% of a sample with about 50,000 clones, 65% to 85% of them seen once. Broader study findings: Alterations occurring in top peripheral T cell clonotypes seemed unrelated to pseudoprogression.

On this clone: What it binds is unknown.

The receptor was isolated from a woman aged 30 to 39 with glioma. Some clones in this sample may be carry-over from other donors' samples. Source: PBMCs, taken from a glioma patient whose treatment included an IDH1 peptide vaccine.

The CDR3 region is CASTDRVHNEQFF. The CDR3 DNA reads as TGTGCCAGTACGGACAGGGTACACAATGAGCAGTTCTTC. V and J are TRBV7-8 and TRBJ2-1, with TRBD1 matching over 8 bases. Germline-derived CDR1 and CDR2 are SGHVS and FQNEAQ. V lost 9 bases to trimming and J lost 5 bases; unmatched junction nucleotides: 6. This CDR3 has 13 residues.